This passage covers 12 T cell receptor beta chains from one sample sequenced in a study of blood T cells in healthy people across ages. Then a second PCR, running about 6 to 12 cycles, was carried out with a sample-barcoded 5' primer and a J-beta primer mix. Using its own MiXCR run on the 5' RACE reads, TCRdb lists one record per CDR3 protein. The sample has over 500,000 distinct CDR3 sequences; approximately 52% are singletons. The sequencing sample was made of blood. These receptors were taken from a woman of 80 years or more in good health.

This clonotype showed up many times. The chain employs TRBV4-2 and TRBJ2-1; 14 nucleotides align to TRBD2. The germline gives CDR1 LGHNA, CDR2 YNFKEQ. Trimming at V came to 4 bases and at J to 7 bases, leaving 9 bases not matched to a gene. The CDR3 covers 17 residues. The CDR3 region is CASSPEPTSGGANEQFF. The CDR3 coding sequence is TGTGCCAGCAGCCCCGAGCCGACTAGCGGGGGGGCAAATGAGCAGTTCTTC.

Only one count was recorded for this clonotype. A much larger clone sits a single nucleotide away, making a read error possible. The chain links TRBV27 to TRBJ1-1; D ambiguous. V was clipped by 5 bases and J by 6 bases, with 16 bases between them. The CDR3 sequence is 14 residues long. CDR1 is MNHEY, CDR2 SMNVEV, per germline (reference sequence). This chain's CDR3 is CASSQYTKDAEAFF. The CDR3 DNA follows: TGTGCCAGCAGTCAATACACGAAGGACGCTGAAGCTTTCTTT.

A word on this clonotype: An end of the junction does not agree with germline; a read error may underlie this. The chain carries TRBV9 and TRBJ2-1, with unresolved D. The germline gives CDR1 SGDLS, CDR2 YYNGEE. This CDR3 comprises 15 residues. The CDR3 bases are TGTGCCAGCAGCCCCTCACCGGGCTCCCACAATGAGCAGTTCTTC. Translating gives CASSPSPGSHNEQFF.

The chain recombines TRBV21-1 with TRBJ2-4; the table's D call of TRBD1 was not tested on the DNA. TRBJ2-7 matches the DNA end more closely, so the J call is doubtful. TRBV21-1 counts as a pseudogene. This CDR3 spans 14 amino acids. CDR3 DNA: TGTGCCAGCAGCAGTCCTGAGGGGCACTACGAGCAGTACTTC. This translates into CASSSPEGHYEQYF.

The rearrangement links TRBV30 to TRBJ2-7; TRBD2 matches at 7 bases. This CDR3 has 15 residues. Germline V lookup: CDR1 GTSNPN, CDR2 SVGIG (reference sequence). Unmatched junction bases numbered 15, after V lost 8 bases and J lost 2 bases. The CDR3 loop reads CAQTPGRAGPYEQYF. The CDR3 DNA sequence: TGTGCCCAAACCCCGGGACGAGCGGGGCCCTACGAGCAGTACTTC.

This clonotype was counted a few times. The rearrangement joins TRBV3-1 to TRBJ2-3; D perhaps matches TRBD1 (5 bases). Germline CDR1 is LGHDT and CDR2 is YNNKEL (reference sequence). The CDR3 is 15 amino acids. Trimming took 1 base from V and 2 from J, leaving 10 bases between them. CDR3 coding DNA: TGTGCCAGCAGCCAAGTTGGACACCCCACAGATACGCAGTATTTT. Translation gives CASSQVGHPTDTQYF.

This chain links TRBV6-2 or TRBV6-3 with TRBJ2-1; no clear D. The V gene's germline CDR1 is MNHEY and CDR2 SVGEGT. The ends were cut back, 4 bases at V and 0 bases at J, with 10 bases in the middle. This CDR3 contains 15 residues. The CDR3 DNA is TGTGCCAGCAGTTCTGGCTACCTCTCCTACAATGAGCAGTTCTTC. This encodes CASSSGYLSYNEQFF.

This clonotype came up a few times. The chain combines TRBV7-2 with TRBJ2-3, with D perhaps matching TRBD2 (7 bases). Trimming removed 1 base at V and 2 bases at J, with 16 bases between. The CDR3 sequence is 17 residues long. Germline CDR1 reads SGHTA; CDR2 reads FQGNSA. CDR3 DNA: TGTGCCAGCAGCTTAGTTAGTGCGGGGGCTACCACAGATACGCAGTATTTT. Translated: CASSLVSAGATTDTQYF.

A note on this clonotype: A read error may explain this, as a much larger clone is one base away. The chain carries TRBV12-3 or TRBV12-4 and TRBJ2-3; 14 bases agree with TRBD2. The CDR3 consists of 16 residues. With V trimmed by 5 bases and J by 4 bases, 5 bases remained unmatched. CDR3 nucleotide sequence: TGTGCCAGCAGTCCATCGGGACTAGCGGGGGCAGATACGCAGTATTTT. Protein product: CASSPSGLAGADTQYF.

The CDR3 region has the DNA TGTGCCAGCAGCGTAGATGGTTCCTACAATGAGCAGTTCTTC. It encodes CASSVDGSYNEQFF. J is TRBJ2-1 and V is TRBV9; no definite D call. V was clipped by 0 bases and J by 1 base, with 5 bases between them. The CDR3 is made up of 14 amino acids. Germline assignment: CDR1 SGDLS and CDR2 YYNGEE.

The CDR3 is CATSDWGYEQYF. DNA for the CDR3: TGTGCCACCTCAGATTGGGGATACGAGCAGTACTTC. The chain is built from TRBV6-5 and TRBJ2-7; D is ambiguous. Trimming removed 10 bases from V and 4 bases from J, with 14 bases in between. The CDR3 is 12 amino acids. The germline gives CDR1 MNHEY, CDR2 SVGAGI.

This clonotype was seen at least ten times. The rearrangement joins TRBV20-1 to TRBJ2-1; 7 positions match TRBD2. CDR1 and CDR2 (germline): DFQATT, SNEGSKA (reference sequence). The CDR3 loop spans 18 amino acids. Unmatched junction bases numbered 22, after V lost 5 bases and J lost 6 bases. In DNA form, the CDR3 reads TGCAGTGCTTGCCGAGGAGCGGGGATGGGGCTGAGGGGCAATGAGCAGTTCTTC. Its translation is CSACRGAGMGLRGNEQFF.